The rows below give T cell receptor beta chains drawn from one sample of a study of cytomegalovirus exposure and HLA in healthy donors. Sequenced by immunoSEQ multiplex PCR; TCRdb stores in-frame clones only, minus some. This table has roughly 83,000 clones, more than 70% appearing once. The sequencing input was PBMCs. The receptor set was obtained from a man aged 60-69 years in good health and CMV-seronegative. The CDR3 runs from the conserved cysteine through the conserved F or W. The D gene is left open where the match is weak. A row's size may be missing; if present it is once, few, many or a size class.

TRBJ1-3 - few TRBV6-5 TGTGCCAGCACCAAAGCGGGCTCTGGAAACACCATATATTTT CASTKAGSGNTIYF
TRBJ2-3 - - TRBV9 TGTGCCAGCAGCGCTTCCTCAGGGTATACGCAGTATTTT CASSASSGYTQYF
TRBJ1-2 - once TRBV6-1 TGTGCCAGCGTAGTTGAAGTCGCGAAGTTCTATGGCTACACCTTC CASVVEVAKFYGYTF
TRBJ2-3 TRBD2 - TRBV4-1 TGCGCCAGCAGCCAAGATCTGGGAGCGGGGGGGGCAGATACGCAGTATTTT CASSQDLGAGGADTQYF
TRBJ1-5 - - TRBV2 TGTGCCAGCAGTGAAGCGCGGGGGTCGGGACAGCCCCAGCATTTT CASSEARGSGQPQHF
TRBJ2-3 - - TRBV11-2 TGTGCCAGCAGCTTATCACTCCTCACAGATACGCAGTATTTT CASSLSLLTDTQYF
TRBJ1-3 - few TRBV5-4 TGTGCCAGCAGCAGCCCGGAGAACACCATATATTTT CASSSPENTIYF
TRBJ2-3 - - TRBV5-1 TGCGCCAGCAGCCGGGACATAGTGGCAGATACGCAGTATTTT CASSRDIVADTQYF
TRBJ1-1 - - TRBV30 TGTGCCTGGAACCGGGGGAACACTGAAGCTTTCTTT CAWNRGNTEAFF
TRBJ2-4 TRBD2 once TRBV2 TGTGCCAGCATGGATCGGGGACTAGCGGGGGGGCAAGCCAAAAACATTCAGTACTTC CASMDRGLAGGQAKNIQYF
TRBJ1-6 - - TRBV11-2 TGTGCCAGCAGCTCCGAGGGTTCACCCCTCCACTTT CASSSEGSPLHF
TRBJ1-1 - few TRBV6-5 TGTGCCAGCAGTAAAAATACAGGGTGGGCCACTGAAGCTTTCTTT CASSKNTGWATEAFF
TRBJ2-3 TRBD2 - TRBV9 TGTGCCAGCAGCGAAGCCAGGACTAGCGGCTTACTAGATACGCAGTATTTT CASSEARTSGLLDTQYF
TRBJ1-3 - - TRBV27 TGTGCCAGCAGTCCAGTTACCGCCGATGACAGGCGACCTGGAAACACCATATATTTT CASSPVTADDRRPGNTIYF
TRBJ2-1 TRBD1 - TRBV11-2 TGTGCCAGCACGACAGGGGGCGATGAGCAGTTCTTC CASTTGGDEQFF
TRBJ2-3 TRBD1 - TRBV30 TGTGCCTGGAGTGTGACAGGGGGCCCAGATACGCAGTATTTT CAWSVTGGPDTQYF
TRBJ2-7 TRBD1 - TRBV19 TGTGCCAGTAGTGACCAGGACAGGCGCTCCTACGAGCAGTACTTC CASSDQDRRSYEQYF
TRBJ2-1 - - TRBV2 TGTGCCAGCAGCCTCGGGGGCTACAATGAGCAGTTCTTC CASSLGGYNEQFF
TRBJ2-7 - - TRBV7-6 TGTGCCAGCAGCTTAGGTCCCAGATTACCACCCTACGAGCAGTACTTC CASSLGPRLPPYEQYF
TRBJ2-7 - - TRBV20-1 TGCAGTGCTAAGGACTACACCGAGCAGTACTTC CSAKDYTEQYF
TRBJ1-2 TRBD1 many TRBV7-3 TGTGCCAGCAGCTCGGGACAGGGGGGCATTGGTGGCTACACCTTC CASSSGQGGIGGYTF
TRBJ1-2 - - TRBV7-9 TGTGCCAGCAGCATGACAGGAGCTAACTATGGCTACACCTTC CASSMTGANYGYTF
TRBJ1-2 TRBD1 few TRBV30 TGTGCCCGGGACAGCCGTAACTATGGCTACACCTTC CARDSRNYGYTF
TRBJ2-5 - - TRBV9 TGTGCCAGCAGCGCCGCGTACCAAGAGACCCAGTACTTC CASSAAYQETQYF
TRBJ2-7 - - TRBV5-1 TGCGCCAGCAGCTTGCCCCGGGTGGGCGGGGATACCTACGAGCAGTACTTC CASSLPRVGGDTYEQYF
TRBJ1-3 - - TRBV19 TGTGCCAGTAGTGAGGCAAATCCTGGAAACACCATATATTTT CASSEANPGNTIYF
TRBJ1-5 TRBD1 - TRBV27 TGTGCCAGCAGTAGAGGGACAGGGGGCTATCGTCAGCCCCAGCATTTT CASSRGTGGYRQPQHF
TRBJ1-1 - - TRBV9 TGTGCCAGCAGCGTAGCAGGGGAGGGCACTGAAGCTTTCTTT CASSVAGEGTEAFF
TRBJ2-5 TRBD2 few TRBV6-5 TGTGCCAGCAGTTACTCGTTCGCGGGGGGCCAAGAGACCCAGTACTTC CASSYSFAGGQETQYF
TRBJ2-1 TRBD2 - TRBV9 TGTGCCAGCAGCGCGAGGACTAGCGGGGACAATGAGCAGTTCTTC CASSARTSGDNEQFF
TRBJ2-3 - - TRBV30 TGTGCCTGGAGTGTCCAGGGCACAGATACGCAGTATTTT CAWSVQGTDTQYF
TRBJ1-2 - - TRBV19 TGTGCCAGTAGTATGGGGGGACTTACTAACTATGGCTACACCTTC CASSMGGLTNYGYTF
TRBJ2-5 - - TRBV2 TGTGCCAGCAGTGGACTGGAAGAGACCCAGTACTTC CASSGLEETQYF
TRBJ1-2 TRBD1 - TRBV5-1 TGCGCCAGCAGAGTCGGGACAGGGGCGTTTTGGGCTGGCTACACCTTC CASRVGTGAFWAGYTF
TRBJ1-2 - - TRBV2 TGTGCCAGCAGTGGATTCGACGCCGAGGATAGCGGCTATGGCTACACCTTC CASSGFDAEDSGYGYTF
TRBJ2-5 - - TRBV6-5 TGTGCCAGCATGTTTGGAGGGGCGGGAGAGACCCAGTACTTC CASMFGGAGETQYF
TRBJ1-3 - few TRBV5-1 TGCGCCAGCAGCCCTGACAGCTTCTCTGGAAACACCATATATTTT CASSPDSFSGNTIYF
TRBJ2-5 TRBD2 - TRBV10-3 TGTGCCATCAGTGCGGGCGGGGGAGAGACCCAGTACTTC CAISAGGGETQYF
TRBJ2-5 - - TRBV6-5 TGTGCCAGCAGTAGGGGCTGGCAAGAGACCCAGTACTTC CASSRGWQETQYF
TRBJ1-5 TRBD1 - TRBV6-6 TGTGCCAGCAGGGGACAGGGCAATCAGCCCCAGCATTTT CASRGQGNQPQHF
TRBJ1-3 - - TRBV5-5 TGTGCCAGCAGCCCGGACAGAAACTCTGGAAACACCATATATTTT CASSPDRNSGNTIYF
TRBJ2-7 - few TRBV6-6 TGTGCCAGCTCGGGACACCGCTACGAGCAGTACTTC CASSGHRYEQYF
TRBJ2-7 - - TRBV30 TGTGCCTGGGGGAGGGGGGGAGGTGGCGAGCAGTACTTC CAWGRGGGGEQYF
TRBJ1-6 TRBD1 few TRBV30 TGTGCCTGGAGATACCGGGACAGGGGGCAATCACCCCTCCACTTT CAWRYRDRGQSPLHF